This passage covers 31 T cell receptor beta chains from one sample sequenced in a study of shared clonotypes between healthy human individuals. Using immunoSEQ multiplex PCR, the repertoire was profiled, and TCRdb retains in-frame clones only, with some absent. The repertoire holds more than 2 million clones, with 90% to 97% as singletons. What was sequenced was naive CD4+ T cells sorted from blood. The subset denotes: CD45RA+ positively selected. All receptors derive from a man aged 18 to 30 in good health.

The chain employs TRBV5-4 and TRBJ2-7; 7 nucleotides agree with TRBD2. The V gene end was trimmed by 6 bases and the J gene end by 1 base; junction bases not matched to a gene: 13. The CDR3 sequence is 16 residues long. CDR1 is SGHNT, CDR2 YYREEE, per germline (reference sequence). CDR3 protein: CASTFLGQAGSYEQYF. CDR3 DNA: TGTGCCAGCACCTTCTTGGGGCAAGCGGGGTCCTACGAGCAGTACTTC. The entire variable domain, with the rest obtained from reference TRBV5-4 and TRBJ2-7, is as follows: ETGVTQSPTHLIKTRGQQVTLRCSSQSGHNTVSWYQQALGQGPQFIFQYYREEENGRGNFPPRFSGLQFPNYSSELNVNALELDDSALYLCASTFLGQAGSYEQYFGPGTRLTVT.

The CDR3 spells CASSQVDRGAGMNEQFF. For the CDR3, the DNA is TGCGCCAGCAGCCAAGTCGATCGGGGGGCGGGTATGAATGAGCAGTTCTTC. The chain recombines TRBV4-1 with TRBJ2-1; possible D gene TRBD2, 7 bases. The V end was cut by 1 base, the J end by 7 bases, with 20 bases between. This CDR3 contains 17 residues. Looked up from germline, CDR1 is MGHRA and CDR2 is YSYEKL.

This sequence joins TRBV6-5 and TRBJ1-2, with 8 bases lining up with TRBD1. This CDR3 spans 14 amino acids. V lost 6 bases and J lost 7; bases outside the gene matches: 10. Germline CDR1 reads MNHEY; CDR2 reads SVGAGI. CDR3 nucleotides: TGTGCCAGCAGCGCTGACCAGGGGGCCTTTGGCTACACCTTC. Translating gives CASSADQGAFGYTF.

V gene TRBV29-1 combines with J gene TRBJ1-1, with a possible D match to TRBD1 (5 bases). Germline loops: CDR1 SQVTM, CDR2 ANQGSEA. V lost 7 bases and J lost 8, with 17 bases in between. This CDR3 spans 12 amino acids. CDR3 protein: CSATFYNREAFF. The CDR3 DNA is TGCAGCGCTACCTTCTATAACAGGGAAGCTTTCTTT.

The gene calls are TRBV7-9 and TRBJ1-2; D is unclear. Germline-derived CDR1 and CDR2 are SEHNR and FQNEAQ (reference sequence). CDR3 length: 13 amino acids. Trimming took off 1 base at V and 8 bases at J, with 11 bases between the two ends. CDR3 loop: CASSLGLEDGYTF. In DNA form, the CDR3 reads TGTGCCAGCAGCTTAGGTCTAGAGGACGGCTACACCTTC.

This clone came up once. Compared with germline, one end of the junction differs, possibly owing to a read error. In the same sample, other DNA sequences code for this CDR3. The chain joins TRBV6-1 to TRBJ1-2, with D possibly TRBD1 on 6 matching bases. Germline assignment: CDR1 MNHNS and CDR2 SASEGT. This CDR3 is built from 14 residues. CDR3 nucleotides: TGTGCCAGCAGCGAAGGGGGTTCTAACTATGGCTACACCTTC. It is translated as CASSEGGSNYGYTF.

V and J are TRBV4-2 and TRBJ1-5; D is unresolved. CDR1 and CDR2 (germline): LGHNA, YNFKEQ. V lost 4 bases to trimming and J lost 0 bases, with 10 bases between them. CDR3 size: 15 residues. CDR3: CASSRTTNSNQPQHF. CDR3 DNA: TGTGCCAGCAGCCGTACGACAAATAGCAATCAGCCCCAGCATTTT.

The V and J genes are TRBV5-1 and TRBJ1-1, with D uncertain. V lost 3 bases to trimming and J lost 3 bases, with 15 bases between them. Germline CDR1 is SGHRS and CDR2 is YFSETQ. The CDR3 spans 15 residues. CDR3 bases: TGCGCCAGCAGCTCCTCGAGTTCGGGAGACACTGAAGCTTTCTTT. It translates to CASSSSSSGDTEAFF.

With regard to this clone: Other nucleotide sequences from this sample produce the same CDR3. V is TRBV14 and J is TRBJ2-7; no firm D call. The germline gives CDR1 SGHDN, CDR2 FVKESK. The CDR3 extends over 12 amino acids. V was clipped by 3 bases and J by 3 bases, with 6 bases between them. The CDR3 spells CASSQGYYEQYF. The CDR3 DNA is TGTGCCAGCAGCCAGGGATACTACGAGCAGTACTTC. The whole variable domain, filled in from reference TRBV14 and TRBJ2-7, reads EAGVTQFPSHSVIEKGQTVTLRCDPISGHDNLYWYRRVMGKEIKFLLHFVKESKQDESGMPNNRFLAERTGGTYSTLKVQPAELEDSGVYFCASSQGYYEQYFGPGTRLTVT.

The CDR3 DNA reads as TGTGCCAGCAGCTCCAGGGGGGTGGGCGAGCAGTACTTC. This translates into CASSSRGVGEQYF. The V call is TRBV7-9, the J call TRBJ2-7; D perhaps matches TRBD1 (7 bases). V was cut by 4 bases and J by 6 bases, with 13 bases left in between. The CDR3 contains 13 residues. The germline CDR1 and CDR2 sequences are SEHNR and FQNEAQ (reference sequence).

V usage is TRBV6-5 and J usage is TRBJ1-4; D is possibly TRBD1 (6 bases). V gave up 8 bases and J gave up 3 bases, with 13 bases separating them. From germline, CDR1 is MNHEY and CDR2 SVGAGI. CDR3 length: 14 amino acids. The CDR3 spells CASGSYRANEKLFF. The CDR3 DNA reads as TGTGCCAGCGGGTCCTACAGGGCTAATGAAAAACTGTTTTTT.

The chain is built from TRBV30 and TRBJ1-5; D uncertain. The V end lost 3 bases, the J end lost 6 bases, and 18 bases lay between the germline ends. Germline CDR1 reads GTSNPN; CDR2 reads SVGIG (reference sequence). There are 15 residues in the CDR3. The CDR3 region is CAWSRGRARIQPQHF. As DNA, the CDR3 is TGTGCCTGGAGCCGGGGAAGGGCAAGGATTCAGCCCCAGCATTTT.

The chain combines TRBV29-1 with TRBJ1-2; a weak D match, TRBD1 (6 bases). The CDR3 has 13 residues. V was cut by 7 bases and J by 0 bases, with 12 bases left in between. The germline V gene has CDR1 SQVTM and CDR2 ANQGSEA. The CDR3 bases are TGCAGCGCCCGGACAGATTCTAACTATGGCTACACCTTC. Translation gives CSARTDSNYGYTF.

About this clone itself: At the DNA level, this CDR3 is encoded by other sequences in the same sample as well. Written as DNA, the CDR3 is TGCGCCAGCAGCTTGAACGGTGGCCAAGAGACCCAGTACTTC. Translation gives CASSLNGGQETQYF. The rearrangement links TRBV5-1 to TRBJ2-5; D gene uncertain. With 1 base removed from V and 1 base from J, the gap between germline ends came to 8 bases. The CDR3 is 14 amino acids. From germline, CDR1 is SGHRS and CDR2 YFSETQ.

The V and J genes are TRBV7-6 and TRBJ2-7, with 7 bases aligning to TRBD1. The V gene end was trimmed by 4 bases and the J gene end by 4 bases; junction bases not matched to a gene: 4. In germline, CDR1 is SGHVS, CDR2 FNYEAQ. The CDR3 contains 13 residues. CDR3 sequence (DNA): TGTGCCAGCAGCTCCCAGGGGGTTTACGAGCAGTACTTC. It encodes CASSSQGVYEQYF.

The chain couples TRBV6-5 to TRBJ1-1; D is undetermined. The CDR3 runs 14 residues. V was pared by 0 bases and J by 3 bases, with 8 bases between. From germline, CDR1 is MNHEY and CDR2 SVGAGI. CDR3 sequence reads: CASSYSYADTEAFF. The CDR3 nucleotides are TGTGCCAGCAGTTACTCGTACGCAGACACTGAAGCTTTCTTT.

This chain joins TRBV30 and TRBJ2-3, with D perhaps matching TRBD1 (6 bases). Germline V gene sequence: CDR1 GTSNPN, CDR2 SVGIG (reference sequence). The V gene lost 2 bases and the J gene lost 1 base, with 13 bases spanning the gap. The CDR3 sequence is 15 residues long. The CDR3, as DNA: TGTGCCTGGAGTAGGGGGACAAGAGGCACAGATACGCAGTATTTT. This translates into CAWSRGTRGTDTQYF. Combining the CDR3 with reference TRBV30 and TRBJ2-3 gives the whole variable domain SQTIHQWPATLVQPVGSPLSLECTVEGTSNPNLYWYRQAAGRGLQLLFYSVGIGQISSEVPQNLSASRPQDRQFILSSKKLLLSDSGFYLCAWSRGTRGTDTQYFGPGTRLTVL.

The rearrangement uses TRBV27 and TRBJ2-3; TRBD2 matches 15 bases. The length of the CDR3 is 14 residues. Trimming took 5 bases from V and 14 from J; bases not matched to a gene: 8. Germline values: CDR1 MNHEY, CDR2 SMNVEV (reference sequence). This CDR3 is CASSTGLAGGRGYF. CDR3 sequence (DNA): TGTGCCAGCAGTACCGGACTAGCGGGGGGGCGCGGGTATTTT.

This chain links TRBV4-1 with TRBJ1-2, with D tentatively TRBD1 (6 bases). V lost 4 bases to trimming and J lost 1 base, with 19 bases between them. The CDR3 runs to 17 residues. Germline V gives CDR1 MGHRA, CDR2 YSYEKL. CDR3: CASSRPKGQSLNYGYTF. The CDR3 region has the DNA TGCGCCAGCAGCCGTCCCAAAGGACAGTCTCTTAACTATGGCTACACCTTC.

The chain has TRBV30 and TRBJ2-7; tentatively, D is TRBD2 (5 bases). V gave up 3 bases and J gave up 9 bases, with 15 bases separating them. This CDR3 is 12 amino acids long. Germline V gene lookup returns CDR1 GTSNPN and CDR2 SVGIG (reference sequence). The DNA of the CDR3 is TGTGCCTGGAGCGACGGACGGAGGACGCAGTACTTC. As protein: CAWSDGRRTQYF.

About this clone itself: This specimen includes other DNA sequences encoding the same CDR3. The chain joins TRBV2 to TRBJ2-3, with a tentative D call TRBD1 (5 bases). Germline CDR1 and CDR2: SNHLY and FYNNEI. V lost 1 base, J lost 9 bases, and 5 bases lay in between. The CDR3 consists of 11 residues. The CDR3 nucleotides are TGTGCCAGCAGTGAAGAGGGGACGCAGTATTTT. The encoded protein is CASSEEGTQYF. Using reference TRBV2 and TRBJ2-3 for the parts outside the CDR3, the full variable domain is EPEVTQTPSHQVTQMGQEVILRCVPISNHLYFYWYRQILGQKVEFLVSFYNNEISEKSEIFDDQFSVERPDGSNFTLKIRSTKLEDSAMYFCASSEEGTQYFGPGTRLTVL.

This sequence joins TRBV21-1 and TRBJ1-4. TRBV21-1 is a documented pseudogene. The CDR3 is 14 residues long. The CDR3 DNA reads TGTGCCAGCAGCAAAGGGACCAGTGATGAAAAACTGTTTTTT. Its protein is CASSKGTSDEKLFF.

This chain connects TRBV7-9 to TRBJ2-3; D possibly corresponds to TRBD1 (5 bases). CDR1 SEHNR and CDR2 FQNEAQ come from the germline V gene (reference sequence). V was shortened by 0 bases and J by 14 bases, with 15 bases between the two germline ends. This CDR3 has 13 residues. The CDR3 coding sequence is TGTGCCAGCAGCTTAGCTGGTCCCGATGGGGCGTATTTT. Residues: CASSLAGPDGAYF.

The V and J genes are TRBV7-9 and TRBJ2-1, with 9 bases identical to TRBD1. This CDR3 spans 17 amino acids. The ends lost 4 bases at V and 4 bases at J; junction bases unmatched: 11. The V gene's germline CDR1 is SEHNR and CDR2 FQNEAQ (reference sequence). CDR3 residues: CASSSGEAGTGYNEQFF. The CDR3 DNA reads as TGTGCCAGCAGCTCCGGAGAGGCCGGGACAGGGTACAATGAGCAGTTCTTC.

As regards this clone: In the same sample, other DNA sequences code for this CDR3. This rearrangement joins TRBV4-2 to TRBJ2-5; D is perhaps TRBD2 (6 bases). This CDR3 spans 15 amino acids. CDR1 and CDR2 from the germline V gene are LGHNA and YNFKEQ. V lost 1 base and J 1 base, leaving 10 bases between the germline ends. The CDR3: CASSQGGDLQETQYF. As DNA, the CDR3 is TGTGCCAGCAGCCAAGGGGGGGACCTCCAAGAGACCCAGTACTTC.

V is TRBV30 and J is TRBJ1-1; 9 nucleotides line up with TRBD1. CDR3 length: 13 residues. The germline gives CDR1 GTSNPN, CDR2 SVGIG (reference sequence). V was clipped by 4 bases and J by 5 bases; unmatched bases: 5. The CDR3 bases are TGTGCCTGGAACGGACAGGGGAGGACTGAAGCTTTCTTT. Encoded protein: CAWNGQGRTEAFF.

The rearrangement joins TRBV19 to TRBJ2-4; D is possibly TRBD2 (6 bases). Germline CDR1 LNHDA, CDR2 SQIVND (reference sequence). There are 15 residues in the CDR3. Trimming took off 6 bases at V and 3 bases at J, with 15 bases between the two ends. The CDR3 bases are TGTGCCAGTAGCCTTAGCGGAATGGGCAAAAACATTCAGTACTTC. Protein sequence: CASSLSGMGKNIQYF. Full variable domain (outside the CDR3, taken from reference TRBV19 and TRBJ2-4): DGGITQSPKYLFRKEGQNVTLSCEQNLNHDAMYWYRQDPGQGLRLIYYSQIVNDFQKGDIAEGYSVSREKKESFPLTVTSAQKNPTAFYLCASSLSGMGKNIQYFGAGTRLSVL.

The chain uses TRBV14 and TRBJ1-6, with 7 nucleotides matching TRBD1. Germline lookup yields CDR1 SGHDN and CDR2 FVKESK. After removal of 2 bases from V and 9 bases from J, the junction contained 10 bases not matched to a gene. The CDR3 is 16 residues long. CDR3 sequence (DNA): TGTGCCAGCAGCCAAAGAAACAGGGGAGTTGGTTCACCCCTCCACTTT. This gives the protein CASSQRNRGVGSPLHF.

V and J are TRBV6-1 and TRBJ1-2; 7 positions match TRBD1. Germline V CDR1 and CDR2: MNHNS, SASEGT. Trimming removed 6 bases from V and 6 bases from J; junction bases left unmatched: 10. The CDR3 has 14 residues. The CDR3 loop is CASRLRQGGNGYTF. The CDR3 DNA follows: TGTGCCAGCAGGCTCCGGCAGGGGGGCAATGGCTACACCTTC.

The chain is built from TRBV19 and TRBJ2-7; TRBD2 matches at 12 bases. V dropped 5 bases and J dropped 5; count of bases not matched to a gene: 4. The CDR3 spans 14 residues. Germline V gives CDR1 LNHDA, CDR2 SQIVND (reference sequence). The CDR3 DNA reads TGTGCCAGTAGTCTGGGACTAGCGGGCCACGAGCAGTACTTC. It codes for CASSLGLAGHEQYF. The complete variable domain, with remaining parts taken from reference TRBV19 and TRBJ2-7, reads DGGITQSPKYLFRKEGQNVTLSCEQNLNHDAMYWYRQDPGQGLRLIYYSQIVNDFQKGDIAEGYSVSREKKESFPLTVTSAQKNPTAFYLCASSLGLAGHEQYFGPGTRLTVT.

The chain has TRBV7-2 and TRBJ2-7; D gene ambiguous. The CDR3 covers 11 residues. V was shortened by 4 bases and J by 6 bases, with 7 bases between the two germline ends. Germline loops: CDR1 SGHTA, CDR2 FQGNSA. The CDR3 spells CASSYSSEQYF. The CDR3 DNA follows: TGTGCCAGCAGCTATAGCTCCGAGCAGTACTTC.